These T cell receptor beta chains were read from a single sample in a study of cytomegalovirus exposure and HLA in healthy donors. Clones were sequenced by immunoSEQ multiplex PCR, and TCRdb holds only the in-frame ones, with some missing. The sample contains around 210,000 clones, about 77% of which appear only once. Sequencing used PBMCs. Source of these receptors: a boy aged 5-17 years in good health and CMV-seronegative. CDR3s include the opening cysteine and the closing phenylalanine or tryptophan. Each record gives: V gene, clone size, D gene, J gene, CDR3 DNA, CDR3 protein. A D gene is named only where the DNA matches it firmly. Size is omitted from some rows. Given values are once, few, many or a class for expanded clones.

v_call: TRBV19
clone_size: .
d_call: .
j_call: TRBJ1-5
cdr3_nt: TGTGCCAGTAGTATGGGTTTCAGGCTTAGCAATCAGCCCCAGCATTTT
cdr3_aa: CASSMGFRLSNQPQHF

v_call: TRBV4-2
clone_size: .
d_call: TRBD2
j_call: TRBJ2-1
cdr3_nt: TGTGCCAGCAGCCAAGCCGGACTAGCATATAAAGAGCAGTTCTTC
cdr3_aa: CASSQAGLAYKEQFF

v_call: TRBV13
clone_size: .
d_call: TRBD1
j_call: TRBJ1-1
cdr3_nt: TGTGCCAGCAGCCCCGAGCGGGGACAGGGACGGGGCACTGAAGCTTTCTTT
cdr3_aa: CASSPERGQGRGTEAFF

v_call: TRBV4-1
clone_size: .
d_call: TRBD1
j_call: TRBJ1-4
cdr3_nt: TGCGCCAGCAGCCAAGGGGACAGAGATAATGAAAAACTGTTTTTT
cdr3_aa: CASSQGDRDNEKLFF

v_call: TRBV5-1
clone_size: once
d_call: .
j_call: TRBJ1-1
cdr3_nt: TGCGCCAGCAGCTTGCCATCAGGGGACACTGAAGCTTTCTTT
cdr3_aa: CASSLPSGDTEAFF

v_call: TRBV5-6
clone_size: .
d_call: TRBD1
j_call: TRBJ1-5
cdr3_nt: TGTGCCAGCAGTTCAGGGACAGGGTATCAGCCCCAGCATTTT
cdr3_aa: CASSSGTGYQPQHF

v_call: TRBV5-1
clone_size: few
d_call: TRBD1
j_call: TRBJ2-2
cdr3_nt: TGCGCCAGCAGCCCCCCCGGGACAGGGGACACCGGGGAGCTGTTTTTT
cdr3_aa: CASSPPGTGDTGELFF

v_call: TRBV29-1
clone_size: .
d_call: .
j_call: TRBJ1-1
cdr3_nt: TGCAGCGGCAGAGGACAGCAAGGAACTGAAGCTTTCTTT
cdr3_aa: CSGRGQQGTEAFF

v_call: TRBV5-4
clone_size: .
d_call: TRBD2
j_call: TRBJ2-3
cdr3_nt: TGTGCCAGCAGCCAAGGGACTAGCGGGGGGAGCACAGATACGCAGTATTTT
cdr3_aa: CASSQGTSGGSTDTQYF

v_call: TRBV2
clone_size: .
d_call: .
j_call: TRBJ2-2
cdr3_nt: TGTGCCAGCAGTGAAACAGGGATCGACACCGGGGAGCTGTTTTTT
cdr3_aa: CASSETGIDTGELFF

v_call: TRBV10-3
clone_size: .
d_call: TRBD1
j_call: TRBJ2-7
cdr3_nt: TGTGCCATCAGGGGGGGGACAGGGGACGAGCAGTACTTC
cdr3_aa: CAIRGGTGDEQYF

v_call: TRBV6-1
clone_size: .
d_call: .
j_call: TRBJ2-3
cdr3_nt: TGTGCCAGCAGTGAAGCTGTTACAGGGTCCTCCACAGATACGCAGTATTTT
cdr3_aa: CASSEAVTGSSTDTQYF

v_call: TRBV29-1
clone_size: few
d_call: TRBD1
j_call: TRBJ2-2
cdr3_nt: TGCAGCGTTGTGGACAGGGCCACGAACACCGGGGAGCTGTTTTTT
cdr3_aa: CSVVDRATNTGELFF

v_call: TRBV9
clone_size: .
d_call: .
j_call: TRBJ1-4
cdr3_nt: TGTGCCAGCAGCCCGCGGTTAGGCGGCGGGCCTAATGAAAAACTGTTTTTT
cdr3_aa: CASSPRLGGGPNEKLFF

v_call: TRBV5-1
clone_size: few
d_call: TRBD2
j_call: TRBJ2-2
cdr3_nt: TGCGCCAGCAGCATCAGCGGGGGGGCTTCGAACACCGGGGAGCTGTTTTTT
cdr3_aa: CASSISGGASNTGELFF

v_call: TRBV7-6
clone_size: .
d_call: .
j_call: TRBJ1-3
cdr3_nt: TGTGCCAGCAGCTTAACAGGTGCGGCCACTGGGGACACCATATATTTT
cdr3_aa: CASSLTGAATGDTIYF